This paragraph covers one T cell receptor beta chain sequence. What it binds is unknown. With 60 Vbeta and 13 Jbeta primers, the PCR was carried out. Study processing details: An analysis performed later counted around 80 million unique TCR beta chains (roughly 10 million of them shared). Libraries were prepared by immunoSEQ multiplex PCR; TCRdb keeps only in-frame clonotypes and omits some of them. The DNA gave D and trimming, while V, J and clone size come from that table. The sample lists approximately 150,000 clones; roughly 80% were seen once. CDR3 length: 15 residues. The V gene lost 2 bases and the J gene lost 0 bases, with 11 bases spanning the gap. CDR1 is MNHNY, CDR2 SVGAGI, per germline (reference sequence). This record belongs to a study of cytomegalovirus exposure and HLA in healthy donors. Study observations and caveats: For TCR beta chains, V- and J-gene trimming was later linked to a missense DCLRE1C variant.

Source material: PBMCs. The chain uses TRBV6-6 and TRBJ2-7; D possibly corresponds to TRBD2 (5 bases). The source is a male donor in good health and CMV-seronegative. The CDR3 is CASSYPTGSSYEQYF. The CDR3 DNA sequence: TGTGCCAGCAGTTACCCCACGGGGAGCTCCTACGAGCAGTACTTC.